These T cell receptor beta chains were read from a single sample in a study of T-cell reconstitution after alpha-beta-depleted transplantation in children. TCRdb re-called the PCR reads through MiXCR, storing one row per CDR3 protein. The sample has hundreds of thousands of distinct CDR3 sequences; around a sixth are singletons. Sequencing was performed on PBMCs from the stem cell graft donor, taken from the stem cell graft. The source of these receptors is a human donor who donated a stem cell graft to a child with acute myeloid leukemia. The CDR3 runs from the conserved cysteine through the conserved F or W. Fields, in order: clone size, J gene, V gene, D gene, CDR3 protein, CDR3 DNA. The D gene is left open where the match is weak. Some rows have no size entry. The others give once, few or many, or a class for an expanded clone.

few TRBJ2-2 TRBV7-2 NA CASSLMLYAELFF TGTGCCAGCAGCTTAATGTTATACGCGGAGCTGTTTTTT
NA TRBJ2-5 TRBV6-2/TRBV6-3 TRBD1 CASSYPKIGTVGETQYF TGTGCCAGCAGTTACCCTAAGATCGGGACAGTAGGAGAGACCCAGTACTTC
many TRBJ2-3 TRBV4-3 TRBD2 CASSQGSLAGWTDTQYF TGCGCCAGCAGCCAAGGGTCCCTAGCGGGGTGGACAGATACGCAGTATTTT
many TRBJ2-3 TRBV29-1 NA CSVDPSGTDTQYF TGCAGCGTTGACCCATCCGGCACAGATACGCAGTATTTT
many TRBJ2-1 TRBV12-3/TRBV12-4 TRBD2 CASSRPPQRGGDNEQFF TGTGCCAGCAGTCGACCCCCTCAGCGGGGGGGGGACAATGAGCAGTTCTTC
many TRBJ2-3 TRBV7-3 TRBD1 CASSLTGTVTDTQYF TGTGCCAGCAGCTTAACCGGGACAGTCACAGATACGCAGTATTTT
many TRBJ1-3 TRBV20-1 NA CSARDAVSGNTIYF TGCAGTGCTAGAGATGCAGTCTCTGGAAACACCATATATTTT
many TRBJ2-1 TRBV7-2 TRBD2 CASSGGGINEQFF TGTGCCAGCAGCGGCGGGGGGATAAATGAGCAGTTCTTC
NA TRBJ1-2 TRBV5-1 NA CASRPSLRGLDGYTF TGCGCCAGCAGACCCTCACTCAGGGGACTTGATGGCTACACCTTC
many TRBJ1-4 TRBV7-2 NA CASSLQANEKLFF TGTGCCAGCAGCTTACAGGCTAATGAAAAACTGTTTTTT
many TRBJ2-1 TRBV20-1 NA CSAPGRDSYNEQFF TGCAGTGCTCCTGGGCGGGACTCCTACAATGAGCAGTTCTTC
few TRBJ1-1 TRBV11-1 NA CASSLVKDHWSVNTEAFF TGTGCCAGCAGCTTAGTTAAAGACCATTGGAGTGTGAACACTGAAGCTTTCTTT
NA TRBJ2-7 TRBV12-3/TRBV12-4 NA CASSFGDSAYEQYF TGTGCCAGCAGTTTCGGCGACAGCGCCTACGAGCAGTACTTC
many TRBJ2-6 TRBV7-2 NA CASSLQLGGANVLTF TGTGCCAGCAGCTTACAGTTAGGTGGGGCCAACGTCCTGACTTTC
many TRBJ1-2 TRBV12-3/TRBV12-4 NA CASSAPGQNYGYTF TGTGCCAGCAGTGCACCGGGCCAGAACTATGGCTACACCTTC
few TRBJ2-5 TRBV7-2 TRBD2 CASRPQLGGSQYF TGTGCCAGCAGACCTCAACTCGGGGGGTCCCAGTACTTC
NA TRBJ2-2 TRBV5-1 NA CASTFSGDTGELFF TGCGCCAGCACTTTTTCCGGGGACACCGGGGAGCTGTTTTTT
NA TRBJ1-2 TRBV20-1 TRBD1 CSARDTRDRMKSNYGYTF TGCAGTGCTAGAGATACAAGGGACAGGATGAAGTCTAACTATGGCTACACCTTC
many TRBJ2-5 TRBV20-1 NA CSARDLPDSKETQYF TGCAGTGCTAGAGATCTCCCGGACAGTAAAGAGACCCAGTACTTC
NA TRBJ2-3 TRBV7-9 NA CASSLEDPQYF TGTGCCAGCAGCTTAGAGGATCCGCAGTATTTT
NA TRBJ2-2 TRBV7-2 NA CASSLVMGGTGELFF TGTGCCAGCAGCTTAGTGATGGGGGGCACCGGGGAGCTGTTTTTT
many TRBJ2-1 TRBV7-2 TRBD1 CASSWTGAISYNEQFF TGTGCCAGCAGTTGGACAGGGGCCATATCCTACAATGAGCAGTTCTTC
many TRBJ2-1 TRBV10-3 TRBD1 CAISLGQTHNEQFF TGTGCCATCAGTTTGGGACAGACACACAATGAGCAGTTCTTC